This TCR beta chain was sequenced in a study of T cells in Graves' hyperthyroidism and ophthalmopathy. Each patient was aged 18 to 65 and had newly diagnosed hyperthyroidism of under 2 months' duration. Uncontrolled infection, other autoimmune disease, pregnancy or lactation barred patients from enrollment. Diagnostic decisions used clinical symptoms, serum thyroxine and TRAb, thyroid ultrasound and orbital computed tomography. PBMCs stemmed from less than 13 ml fresh peripheral blood. TCR beta CDR3 sequences were amplified from RNA transcripts. The HTBI set primed first-round TCR CDR3 RT-PCR. TCRdb reanalysed the multiplex PCR reads using MiXCR and keeps one entry per CDR3 protein. Here the sample spans around 25,000 distinct CDR3 sequences, 49% being singletons. In germline, CDR1 is LGHNA, CDR2 YNFKEQ. CDR3 length equals 16 residues. Trimming took 0 bases from V and 8 from J; bases not matched to a gene: 7.

The sample was blood. The clonotype was recovered from a woman between 35 and 50 years old with Graves' hyperthyroidism that later progressed to Graves' ophthalmopathy. This rearrangement joins TRBV4-2 to TRBJ2-1, with 10 bases fitting TRBD2. CDR3 loop: CASSQERSSGSDEQFF. The CDR3 coding sequence is TGTGCCAGCAGCCAAGAAAGGTCTAGCGGGAGTGATGAGCAGTTCTTC.